The 27 T cell receptor beta chains presented below share a single source sample, sequenced in a study of T cells in tuberculosis. Sequenced by immunoSEQ multiplex PCR; TCRdb stores in-frame clones only, minus some. The data show around 26,000 clones, more than 80% seen once. The sequenced material came from PBMCs. The receptors here all came from a donor between 10 and 29 years old with latent tuberculosis or without tuberculosis infection. Some clones in this sample may be carry-over from other donors' samples.

The V gene is TRBV29-1, the J gene TRBJ2-7, with D perhaps matching TRBD1 (5 bases). Trimming shortened V by 4 bases and J by 4 bases, and 14 bases separated the two germline ends. The CDR3 spans 13 residues. In germline, CDR1 is SQVTM, CDR2 ANQGSEA. CDR3 residues: CSVAGRAMYEQYF. As DNA, the CDR3 is TGCAGCGTTGCTGGCAGGGCAATGTACGAGCAGTACTTC.

V gene TRBV30 combines with J gene TRBJ1-5; TRBD1 matches at 7 bases. J was trimmed by 4 bases and V by 0 bases; bases with no gene match: 18. Germline V gene lookup returns CDR1 GTSNPN and CDR2 SVGIG (reference sequence). CDR3 length: 19 amino acids. CDR3 protein: CAWSVSRGTQALKNQPQHF. For the CDR3, the DNA is TGTGCCTGGAGTGTTTCCAGGGGGACACAGGCTCTAAAAAATCAGCCCCAGCATTTT.

The rearrangement links TRBV9 to TRBJ2-7; D is possibly TRBD2 (5 bases). CDR1 is SGDLS and CDR2 is YYNGEE in the germline V gene. The CDR3 extends over 14 amino acids. Trimming left V 4 bases short and J 1 base short, with 12 bases between. CDR3 DNA sequence: TGTGCCAGCAGCCCCCTAGCTAGGTCCTACGAGCAGTACTTC. Translated, it gives CASSPLARSYEQYF.

This chain uses TRBV15 with TRBJ1-2; weak D call: TRBD1 (5 bases). Germline values: CDR1 LNHNV, CDR2 YYDKDF (reference sequence). The CDR3 loop spans 14 amino acids. V lost 1 base and J 2 bases, leaving 8 bases between the germline ends. The CDR3 DNA reads as TGTGCCACCAGCAGAGGACAGCAAAACTATGGCTACACCTTC. Protein: CATSRGQQNYGYTF.

The chain recombines TRBV19 with TRBJ1-2; D is undetermined. The germline V gene has CDR1 LNHDA and CDR2 SQIVND (reference sequence). With 3 bases removed from V and 4 bases from J, the gap between germline ends came to 12 bases. The length of the CDR3 is 14 residues. This CDR3 is CASSIPGLIYGYTF. The CDR3 region has the DNA TGTGCCAGTAGTATTCCGGGTTTAATCTATGGCTACACCTTC.

The genes are TRBV20-1 and TRBJ2-1; D unclear. Germline V CDR1 and CDR2: DFQATT, SNEGSKA (reference sequence). Trimming took off 2 bases at V and 9 bases at J, with 8 bases between the two ends. This CDR3 is built from 11 residues. The CDR3 region has the DNA TGCAGTGCTAGATACCCCGGTGAGCAGTTCTTC. It encodes CSARYPGEQFF.

J is TRBJ1-3 and V is TRBV5-1; D gene uncertain. CDR1 and CDR2 from the germline V gene are SGHRS and YFSETQ. The CDR3 spans 14 residues. Trimming took 2 bases from V and 0 from J, leaving 6 bases between them. CDR3 sequence reads: CASSLGASGNTIYF. CDR3 sequence (DNA): TGCGCCAGCAGCTTAGGAGCCTCTGGAAACACCATATATTTT.

The V call is TRBV5-4, the J call TRBJ1-1; D is undetermined. The CDR3 is 13 amino acids. Germline loops: CDR1 SGHNT, CDR2 YYREEE (reference sequence). The V end was cut by 1 base, the J end by 11 bases, with 15 bases between. The CDR3 nucleotides read TGTGCCAGCAGCTTGATGGGTGGGCGTCCCGCTTTCTTT. It encodes CASSLMGGRPAFF. Full variable domain (missing parts from reference TRBV5-4 and TRBJ1-1): ETGVTQSPTHLIKTRGQQVTLRCSSQSGHNTVSWYQQALGQGPQFIFQYYREEENGRGNFPPRFSGLQFPNYSSELNVNALELDDSALYLCASSLMGGRPAFFGQGTRLTVV.

This clone was seen only once. This chain links TRBV28 with TRBJ1-5, with D maybe TRBD1 (6 bases). Germline V gene lookup returns CDR1 MDHEN and CDR2 SYDVKM. The CDR3 has 18 residues. V was shortened by 6 bases and J by 0 bases, with 21 bases between the two germline ends. The CDR3 loop reads CASSTPRQAPYSNQPQHF. The CDR3 region has the DNA TGTGCCAGCAGCACTCCCCGACAGGCCCCTTATAGCAATCAGCCCCAGCATTTT.

V usage is TRBV4-3 and J usage is TRBJ1-2; no reliable D call. Germline values: CDR1 LGHNA, CDR2 YSLEER. The CDR3 has 14 residues. Trimming pared 2 bases from V and 6 bases from J, leaving 13 bases between. CDR3 DNA sequence: TGCGCCAGCAGCCAAAACCAACGGGTGGATGGCTACACCTTC. It specifies CASSQNQRVDGYTF.

This clone was seen only once. The chain links TRBV6-1 to TRBJ1-2, with 9 bases identical to TRBD1. The V gene end was trimmed by 7 bases and the J gene end by 2 bases; junction bases not matched to a gene: 8. Germline values: CDR1 MNHNS, CDR2 SASEGT. The CDR3 is 15 residues long. CDR3 protein: CASKPDRGDNYGYTF. DNA of the CDR3: TGTGCCAGCAAACCGGACAGGGGAGACAACTATGGCTACACCTTC.

The rearrangement links TRBV5-1 to TRBJ2-5, with 7 bases matching TRBD2. The junction had 12 bases not matched to a gene; V was cut back by 0 bases and J by 4 bases. The CDR3 has 17 amino acids. Germline V gene lookup returns CDR1 SGHRS and CDR2 YFSETQ. CDR3 nucleotides: TGCGCCAGCAGCTTGGCCCCCGTGGGAGGGTCGTCAGAGACCCAGTACTTC. This sequence encodes CASSLAPVGGSSETQYF.

CDR3 loop: CASSLWGRDEQFF. CDR3 nucleotide sequence: TGTGCCAGCAGCCTCTGGGGCAGGGATGAGCAGTTCTTC. V usage is TRBV7-2 and J usage is TRBJ2-1, with D tentatively TRBD1 (5 bases). The V end lost 5 bases, the J end lost 8 bases, and 13 bases lay between the germline ends. The CDR3 contains 13 residues. Germline assignment: CDR1 SGHTA and CDR2 FQGNSA.

This chain links TRBV2 with TRBJ1-5; 7 nucleotides line up with TRBD1. Germline CDR1 and CDR2: SNHLY and FYNNEI. V lost 4 bases, J lost 7 bases, and 10 bases stayed unmatched. CDR3 length: 15 residues. The CDR3 region has the DNA TGTGCCAGCAGTGGATCCTCTACAGGGGCACAGCCCCAGCATTTT. Translating gives CASSGSSTGAQPQHF.

This chain joins TRBV10-3 and TRBJ1-2, with D hard to call. V lost 5 bases to trimming and J lost 4 bases, with 11 bases between them. CDR3 length: 13 amino acids. Germline V CDR1 and CDR2: ENHRY, SYGVKD. The CDR3 here is CAISKEVGYGYTF. The CDR3 DNA sequence: TGTGCCATCAGTAAGGAGGTAGGCTATGGCTACACCTTC.

The chain combines TRBV27 with TRBJ2-3; 7 bases line up with TRBD2. The CDR3 is 16 amino acids. V was clipped by 2 bases and J by 5 bases; unmatched bases: 10. The germline V gene has CDR1 MNHEY and CDR2 SMNVEV (reference sequence). This CDR3 reads CASSLSVPAGRDTQYF. The DNA for the CDR3 is TGTGCCAGCAGTTTAAGCGTTCCAGCGGGACGAGATACGCAGTATTTT.

The CDR3 reads CASSQRLTDTQYF. The DNA of the CDR3 is TGCGCCAGCTCGCAGCGGCTGACAGATACGCAGTATTTT. J is TRBJ2-3 and V is TRBV5-1; perhaps TRBD2 as D (5 bases). Germline CDR1 SGHRS, CDR2 YFSETQ. Trimming took off 7 bases at V and 3 bases at J, with 12 bases between the two ends. The CDR3 covers 13 residues.

This chain joins TRBV27 and TRBJ2-7, with TRBD2 matching over 7 bases. The CDR3 totals 13 residues. V lost 4 bases, J lost 3 bases, and 3 bases stayed unmatched. Germline assignment: CDR1 MNHEY and CDR2 SMNVEV (reference sequence). CDR3 in DNA: TGTGCCAGCAGTTCCCCGGGGGGCTACGAGCAGTACTTC. This sequence encodes CASSSPGGYEQYF.

The genes are TRBV19 and TRBJ1-2; TRBD1 aligns across 7 bases. CDR3 length: 13 residues. Germline assignment: CDR1 LNHDA and CDR2 SQIVND (reference sequence). Trimming at V came to 3 bases and at J to 8 bases, leaving 6 bases not matched to a gene. CDR3 residues: CASSMYSGGGYTF. The DNA of the CDR3 is TGTGCCAGTAGTATGTATTCAGGGGGAGGCTACACCTTC. Together with reference TRBV19 and TRBJ1-2, the CDR3 gives the full variable domain: DGGITQSPKYLFRKEGQNVTLSCEQNLNHDAMYWYRQDPGQGLRLIYYSQIVNDFQKGDIAEGYSVSREKKESFPLTVTSAQKNPTAFYLCASSMYSGGGYTFGSGTRLTVV.

The chain links TRBV14 to TRBJ2-3, with D possibly TRBD2 on 6 matching bases. The CDR3 contains 15 residues. Trimming took 1 base from V and 6 from J, leaving 14 bases between them. From germline, CDR1 is SGHDN and CDR2 FVKESK. The CDR3 spells CASSQGLVVADTQYF. The CDR3 DNA follows: TGTGCCAGCAGCCAAGGACTAGTAGTTGCCGATACGCAGTATTTT.

J is TRBJ2-2 and V is TRBV6-6; D might be TRBD1 (6 bases). Germline CDR1 is MNHNY and CDR2 is SVGAGI (reference sequence). CDR3 length: 12 residues. V was cut by 7 bases and J by 6 bases, with 9 bases left in between. The CDR3: CASTRGSGELFF. The DNA of the CDR3 is TGTGCCAGCACCAGGGGCTCCGGGGAGCTGTTTTTT.

V and J are TRBV10-3 and TRBJ2-7, with 11 bases aligning to TRBD2. V trimming: 2 bases; J trimming: 4 bases; junction bases outside the gene matches: 10. The length of the CDR3 is 17 residues. From germline, CDR1 is ENHRY and CDR2 SYGVKD. CDR3 DNA: TGTGCCATCAGTGAGGAAACTAGCGGGAGCACGTGGTACGAGCAGTACTTC. Encoded protein: CAISEETSGSTWYEQYF.

The rearrangement uses TRBV11-2 and TRBJ1-5, with D tentatively TRBD1 (5 bases). The CDR3 has 15 residues. Per the germline V gene, CDR1 is SGHAT and CDR2 is FQNNGV. V lost 0 bases and J lost 7, with 13 bases in between. CDR3 amino acids: CASSLESGVYQPQHF. The CDR3 DNA reads as TGTGCCAGCAGCTTAGAGTCGGGGGTCTACCAGCCCCAGCATTTT.

The V gene is TRBV16, the J gene TRBJ1-1, with 8 bases identical to TRBD1. The CDR3 runs 14 residues. From germline, CDR1 is KGHSY and CDR2 FQNENV. After removal of 2 bases from V and 9 bases from J, the junction contained 8 bases not matched to a gene. The CDR3 spells CASSQGDRGGQAFF. In nucleotides, the CDR3 is TGTGCCAGCAGCCAAGGCGACAGGGGAGGGCAAGCTTTCTTT. Drawing the rest from reference TRBV16 and TRBJ1-1, the complete variable domain is GEEVAQTPKHLVRGEGQKAKLYCAPIKGHSYVFWYQQVLKNEFKFLISFQNENVFDETGMPKERFSAKCLPNSPCSLEIQATKLEDSAVYFCASSQGDRGGQAFFGQGTRLTVV.

The chain joins TRBV27 to TRBJ2-1, with 10 bases matching TRBD2. Per germline, CDR1 MNHEY and CDR2 SMNVEV (reference sequence). V trimming: 5 bases; J trimming: 5 bases; junction bases outside the gene matches: 9. The CDR3 extends over 16 amino acids. CDR3 sequence reads: CASSPLLAGSHNEQFF. The CDR3 DNA reads TGTGCCAGCAGTCCCTTACTAGCGGGGTCCCACAATGAGCAGTTCTTC.

The chain carries TRBV25-1 and TRBJ2-7; 8 positions agree with TRBD1. The CDR3 has 16 amino acids. V gave up 1 base and J gave up 4 bases; unmatched junction bases: 9. The germline V gene encodes CDR1 MGHDK and CDR2 SYGVNS. CDR3 DNA: TGTGCCAGCAGTGAATTTAAAGAGACAGGGGAGTACGAGCAGTACTTC. It encodes CASSEFKETGEYEQYF.

This sequence joins TRBV19 and TRBJ2-7; TRBD2 is a possible D gene (5 bases). The V end was cut by 3 bases, the J end by 3 bases, with 15 bases between. This CDR3 region has 15 residues. Germline V gene sequence: CDR1 LNHDA, CDR2 SQIVND (reference sequence). In DNA form, the CDR3 reads TGTGCCAGTAGTATCCGGGGATACTTAGGCTACGAGCAGTACTTC. It encodes CASSIRGYLGYEQYF.